Following are 14 T cell receptor beta chains from one sample sequenced in a study of T-cell reconstitution after alpha-beta-depleted transplantation in children (dated by TCRdb to the mid-2010s). Library preparation employed PCR. Sequencing was performed on an Illumina HiSeq 2500. Molecular barcoding was employed in the preparation of TCR libraries, with unique molecular identifiers being used to normalize TCRbeta repertoire quantification. TCRdb trimmed the raw reads at Q25, called clones with MiXCR and kept productive beta chains. CDR3 protein duplicates are merged, each entry listing the most common genes and DNA. The sample yields some 840,000 distinct CDR3 sequences; 15% to 20% were counted once. Approximately 5% of the sample lies in the top ten. The treatment or condition label for this specimen denotes: allogeneic hematopoietic cell transplantation with graft depleted of TCRalphabeta T cells and CD19 B cells.

The material was PBMCs, mostly from graft donor cells, obtained 360 days after TCRalphabeta/CD19-depleted stem cell transplant. The receptors originated from a male patient younger than 18 who had a stem cell transplant for acute lymphoblastic leukemia, so the T cells may come from the graft donor.

The chain couples TRBV27 to TRBJ2-7, with D possibly being TRBD2 (5 bases). Deletions cut 0 bases from V and 2 bases from J, with 8 bases between. From germline, CDR1 is MNHEY and CDR2 SMNVEV (reference sequence). This CDR3 spans 14 amino acids. The CDR3 loop is CASSLSRRAYEQYF. CDR3 in DNA: TGTGCCAGCAGTTTATCTCGGCGGGCCTACGAGCAGTACTTC.

The rearrangement links TRBV4-1 to TRBJ1-3; no clear D gene. Germline V gives CDR1 MGHRA, CDR2 YSYEKL. V lost 1 base and J lost 0, with 7 bases in between. CDR3 length: 15 residues. Here the CDR3 reads CASSQAGFSGNTIYF. The CDR3 region has the DNA TGCGCCAGCAGCCAAGCAGGTTTCTCTGGAAACACCATATATTTT.

This clonotype was found many times. The chain joins TRBV5-1 to TRBJ2-1, with no clear D. The CDR3 sequence is 11 residues long. Trimming took 0 bases from V and 7 from J, leaving 2 bases between them. Germline values: CDR1 SGHRS, CDR2 YFSETQ. As DNA, the CDR3 is TGCGCCAGCAGCTTGGGGAATGAGCAGTTCTTC. This translates into CASSLGNEQFF.

This clonotype is a singleton in its sample. The J gene is TRBJ2-3, the V gene TRBV24-1; D gene uncertain. Germline values: CDR1 KGHDR, CDR2 SFDVKD. The germline V and J ends were trimmed by 5 bases and 4 bases, with 9 bases remaining between them. The CDR3 has 13 residues. CDR3 sequence reads: CATSGSLADTQYF. In nucleotides, the CDR3 is TGTGCCACCAGTGGCTCCCTGGCAGATACGCAGTATTTT.

This clonotype was picked up many times. The chain couples TRBV27 to TRBJ2-7, with 9 nucleotides matching TRBD2. Losses at the gene ends were 6 bases for V and 3 bases for J; bases not matched to a gene: 3. CDR1 and CDR2 (germline): MNHEY, SMNVEV (reference sequence). The CDR3 sequence is 13 residues long. The CDR3 coding sequence is TGTGCCAGCAGAGGTAGCGGGAGCTACGAGCAGTACTTC. It encodes CASRGSGSYEQYF.

The table lists this clonotype with a few counts. The chain combines TRBV7-6 with TRBJ2-2; perhaps TRBD1 as D (8 bases). The CDR3 loop spans 17 amino acids. Trimming cost V 4 bases and J 1 base, with 16 bases left between them. CDR1 and CDR2 from the germline V gene are SGHVS and FNYEAQ. This chain's CDR3 is CASSSQYRGGNTGELFF. The CDR3, as DNA: TGTGCCAGCAGCTCCCAGTACAGGGGGGGGAACACCGGGGAGCTGTTTTTT.

This sequence joins TRBV27 and TRBJ2-7; D is undetermined. CDR1 is MNHEY, CDR2 SMNVEV, per germline (reference sequence). The CDR3 is 14 residues long. V gave up 5 bases and J gave up 4 bases, with 15 bases separating them. CDR3 sequence (DNA): TGTGCCAGCAGTGAGGTCAACTCAATATACGAGCAGTACTTC. Translation: CASSEVNSIYEQYF.

This chain links TRBV7-6 with TRBJ2-3; D is perhaps TRBD2 (6 bases). Looked up from germline, CDR1 is SGHVS and CDR2 is FNYEAQ. This CDR3 contains 17 residues. V was clipped by 3 bases and J by 0 bases, with 16 bases between them. The CDR3 nucleotides are TGTGCCAGCAGCTTTTCACCGGGAGTCATTAGCACAGATACGCAGTATTTT. This translates into CASSFSPGVISTDTQYF.

V gene TRBV20-1 combines with J gene TRBJ2-5, with 10 positions matching TRBD2. V gave up 5 bases and J gave up 0 bases; unmatched junction bases: 3. This CDR3 is 14 amino acids long. Per germline, CDR1 DFQATT and CDR2 SNEGSKA (reference sequence). This CDR3 is CSAWTSGYQETQYF. The CDR3 DNA follows: TGCAGTGCTTGGACTAGCGGTTACCAAGAGACCCAGTACTTC.

The chain combines TRBV7-3 with TRBJ2-1, with TRBD1 matching over 8 bases. From germline, CDR1 is SGHTA and CDR2 FQGTGA. V was clipped by 0 bases and J by 7 bases; unmatched bases: 5. The CDR3 sequence is 15 residues long. The CDR3 DNA is TGTGCCAGCAGCTTAACCCCCACAGGGGGGAATGAGCAGTTCTTC. It encodes CASSLTPTGGNEQFF.

The rearrangement joins TRBV28 to TRBJ2-1, with 15 nucleotides matching TRBD2. CDR3 size: 17 residues. V lost 2 bases and J lost 6; bases outside the gene matches: 5. The V gene's germline CDR1 is MDHEN and CDR2 SYDVKM. The chain's CDR3 is CASSLTGLAGGSNEQFF. CDR3 nucleotides: TGTGCCAGCAGTTTAACCGGACTAGCGGGGGGGTCCAATGAGCAGTTCTTC.

This clonotype turned up a few times. The genes are TRBV7-9 and TRBJ2-2; TRBD1 is a possible D gene (5 bases). In germline, CDR1 is SEHNR, CDR2 FQNEAQ (reference sequence). V was pared by 2 bases and J by 13 bases, with 23 bases between. The CDR3 runs 16 residues. In DNA, the CDR3 is TGTGCCAGCAGCTTAATCGGAATGGGGCCCGAGCACGGGCTGTTTTTT. Encoded protein: CASSLIGMGPEHGLFF.

This clonotype was seen only a few times. The chain uses TRBV9 and TRBJ2-1, with D perhaps TRBD2 (5 bases). The CDR3 is 16 residues long. The V end lost 4 bases, the J end lost 6 bases, and 20 bases lay between the germline ends. Germline-derived CDR1 and CDR2 are SGDLS and YYNGEE. The CDR3 loop is CASSPPPSKISNEQFF. CDR3 DNA: TGTGCCAGCAGCCCCCCTCCTAGCAAAATCTCCAATGAGCAGTTCTTC.

The sample holds many counts of this clonotype. The chain joins TRBV6-6 to TRBJ2-7; tentatively, D is TRBD1 (6 bases). The germline V and J ends were trimmed by 0 bases and 3 bases, with 12 bases remaining between them. Germline CDR1 reads MNHNY; CDR2 reads SVGAGI (reference sequence). The CDR3 covers 15 residues. DNA for the CDR3: TGTGCCAGCAGTTACTCGTCGAGGGGGTTCTACGAGCAGTACTTC. Translated: CASSYSSRGFYEQYF.